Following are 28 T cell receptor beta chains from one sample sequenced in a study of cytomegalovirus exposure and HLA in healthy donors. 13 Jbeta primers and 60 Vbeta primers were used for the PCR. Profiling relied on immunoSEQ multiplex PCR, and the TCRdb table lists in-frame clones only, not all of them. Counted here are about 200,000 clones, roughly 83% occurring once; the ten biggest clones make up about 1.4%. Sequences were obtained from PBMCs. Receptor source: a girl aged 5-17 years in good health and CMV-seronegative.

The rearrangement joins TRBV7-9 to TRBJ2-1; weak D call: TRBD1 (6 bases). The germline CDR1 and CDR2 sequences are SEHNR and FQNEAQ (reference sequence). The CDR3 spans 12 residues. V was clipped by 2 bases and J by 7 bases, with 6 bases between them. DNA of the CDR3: TGTGCCAGCAGCTTACAGGGGAATGAGCAGTTCTTC. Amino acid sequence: CASSLQGNEQFF.

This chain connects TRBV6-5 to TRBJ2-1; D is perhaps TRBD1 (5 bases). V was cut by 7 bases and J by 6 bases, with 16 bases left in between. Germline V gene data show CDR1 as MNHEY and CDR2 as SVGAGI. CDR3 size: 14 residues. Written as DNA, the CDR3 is TGTGCCAGCACCCCTTTGACAGCTTCCAATGAGCAGTTCTTC. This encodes CASTPLTASNEQFF.

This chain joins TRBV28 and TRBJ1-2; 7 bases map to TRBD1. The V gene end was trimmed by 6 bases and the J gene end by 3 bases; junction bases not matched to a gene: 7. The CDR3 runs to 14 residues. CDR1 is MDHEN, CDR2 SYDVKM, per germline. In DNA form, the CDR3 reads TGTGCCAGCAGCCCTGGACAGGAGTACTATGGCTACACCTTC. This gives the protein CASSPGQEYYGYTF.

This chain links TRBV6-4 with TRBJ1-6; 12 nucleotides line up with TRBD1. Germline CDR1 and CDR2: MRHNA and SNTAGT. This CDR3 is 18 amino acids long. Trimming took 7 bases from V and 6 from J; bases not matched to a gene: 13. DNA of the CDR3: TGTGCCAGCACCCACCGGGACAGGGGGCATCCCATTAATTCACCCCTCCACTTT. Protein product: CASTHRDRGHPINSPLHF.

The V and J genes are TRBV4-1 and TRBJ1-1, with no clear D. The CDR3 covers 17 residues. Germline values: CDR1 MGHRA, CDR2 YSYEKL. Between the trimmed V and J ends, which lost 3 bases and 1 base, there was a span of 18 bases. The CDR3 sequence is CASSHSISPLSNTEAFF. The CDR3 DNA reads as TGCGCCAGCAGCCATTCCATTAGCCCCCTCTCGAACACTGAAGCTTTCTTT.

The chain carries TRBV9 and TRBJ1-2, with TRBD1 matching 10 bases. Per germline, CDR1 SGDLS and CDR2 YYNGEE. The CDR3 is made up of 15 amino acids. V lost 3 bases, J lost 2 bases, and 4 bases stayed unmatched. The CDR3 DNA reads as TGTGCCAGCAGCGGACGGGACAGGGGCAACTATGGCTACACCTTC. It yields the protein CASSGRDRGNYGYTF.

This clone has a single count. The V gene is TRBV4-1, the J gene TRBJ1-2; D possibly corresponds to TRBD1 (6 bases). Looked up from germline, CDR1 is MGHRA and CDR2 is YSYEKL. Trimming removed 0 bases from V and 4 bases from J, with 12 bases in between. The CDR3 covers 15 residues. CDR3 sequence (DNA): TGCGCCAGCAGCCAAGATAACAGGGAGTTCTATGGCTACACCTTC. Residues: CASSQDNREFYGYTF.

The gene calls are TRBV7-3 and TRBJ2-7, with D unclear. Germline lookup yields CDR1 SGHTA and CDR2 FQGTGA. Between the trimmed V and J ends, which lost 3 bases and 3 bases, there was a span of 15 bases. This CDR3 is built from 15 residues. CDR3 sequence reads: CASSFRPEEGYEQYF. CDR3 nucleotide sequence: TGTGCCAGCAGCTTCCGGCCTGAGGAAGGCTACGAGCAGTACTTC.

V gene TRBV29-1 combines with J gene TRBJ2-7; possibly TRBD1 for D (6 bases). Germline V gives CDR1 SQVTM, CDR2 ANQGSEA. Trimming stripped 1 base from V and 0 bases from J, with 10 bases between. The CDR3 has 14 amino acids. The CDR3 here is CSVEGGGYSYEQYF. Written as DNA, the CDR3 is TGCAGCGTTGAAGGAGGGGGTTACTCCTACGAGCAGTACTTC.

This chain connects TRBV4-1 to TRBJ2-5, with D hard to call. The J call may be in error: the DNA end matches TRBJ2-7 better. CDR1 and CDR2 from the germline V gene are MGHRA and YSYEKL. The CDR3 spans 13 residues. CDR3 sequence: CASSQDLNYEQYF. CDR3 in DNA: TGCGCCAGCAGCCAAGACCTTAACTACGAGCAGTACTTC.

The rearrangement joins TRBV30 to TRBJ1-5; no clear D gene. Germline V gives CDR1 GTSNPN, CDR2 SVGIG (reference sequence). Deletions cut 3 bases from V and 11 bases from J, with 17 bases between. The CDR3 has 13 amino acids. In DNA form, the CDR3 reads TGTGCCTGGAGCCATTCGACGGGGAGGACCCAGCATTTT. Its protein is CAWSHSTGRTQHF.

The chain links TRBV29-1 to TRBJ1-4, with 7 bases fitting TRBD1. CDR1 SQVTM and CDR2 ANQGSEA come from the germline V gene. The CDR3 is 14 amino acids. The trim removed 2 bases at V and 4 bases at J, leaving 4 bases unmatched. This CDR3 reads CSVERTGINEKLFF. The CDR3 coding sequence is TGCAGCGTTGAAAGGACAGGCATTAATGAAAAACTGTTTTTT.

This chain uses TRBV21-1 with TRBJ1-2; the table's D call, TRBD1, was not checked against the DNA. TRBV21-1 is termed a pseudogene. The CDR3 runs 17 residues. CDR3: CASSKERIWVTGYGYTF. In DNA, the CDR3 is TGTGCCAGCAGCAAAGAGAGGATTTGGGTGACAGGCTATGGCTACACCTTC.

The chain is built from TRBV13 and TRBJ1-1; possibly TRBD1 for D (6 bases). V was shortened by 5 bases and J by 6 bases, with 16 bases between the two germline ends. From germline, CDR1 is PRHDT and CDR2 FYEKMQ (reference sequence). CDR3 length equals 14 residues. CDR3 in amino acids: CASSTRPGQAEAFF. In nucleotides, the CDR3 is TGTGCCAGCAGCACACGACCGGGACAAGCTGAAGCTTTCTTT.

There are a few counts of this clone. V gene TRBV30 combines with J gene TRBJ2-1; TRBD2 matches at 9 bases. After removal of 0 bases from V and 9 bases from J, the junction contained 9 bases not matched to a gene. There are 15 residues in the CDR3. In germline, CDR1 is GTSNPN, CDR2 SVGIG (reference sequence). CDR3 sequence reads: CAWSVAGGILSEQFF. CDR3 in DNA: TGTGCCTGGAGTGTAGCGGGAGGTATCTTGAGTGAGCAGTTCTTC.

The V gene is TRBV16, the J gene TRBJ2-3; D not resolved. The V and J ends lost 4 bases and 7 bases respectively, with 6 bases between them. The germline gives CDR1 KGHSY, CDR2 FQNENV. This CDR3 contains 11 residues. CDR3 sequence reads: CASSPRNTQYF. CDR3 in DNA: TGTGCCAGCAGCCCCCGTAATACGCAGTATTTT.

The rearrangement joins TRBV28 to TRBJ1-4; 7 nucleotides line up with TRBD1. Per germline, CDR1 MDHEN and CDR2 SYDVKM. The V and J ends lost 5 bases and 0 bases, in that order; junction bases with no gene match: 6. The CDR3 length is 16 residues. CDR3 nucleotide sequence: TGTGCCAGCAGTCGACAGGGACTTGCAACTAATGAAAAACTGTTTTTT. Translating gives CASSRQGLATNEKLFF.

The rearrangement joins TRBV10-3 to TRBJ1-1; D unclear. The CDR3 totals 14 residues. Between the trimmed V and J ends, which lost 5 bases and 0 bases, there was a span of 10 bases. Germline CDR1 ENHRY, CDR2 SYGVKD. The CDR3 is CAISTSLMNTEAFF. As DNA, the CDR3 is TGTGCCATCAGTACGAGTCTCATGAACACTGAAGCTTTCTTT.

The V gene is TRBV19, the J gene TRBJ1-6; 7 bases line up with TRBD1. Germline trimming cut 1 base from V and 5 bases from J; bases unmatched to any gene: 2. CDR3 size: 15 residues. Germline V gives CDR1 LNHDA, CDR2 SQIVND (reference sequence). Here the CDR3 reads CASSIVGGHNSPLHF. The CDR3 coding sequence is TGTGCCAGTAGTATAGTAGGGGGCCATAATTCACCCCTCCACTTT.

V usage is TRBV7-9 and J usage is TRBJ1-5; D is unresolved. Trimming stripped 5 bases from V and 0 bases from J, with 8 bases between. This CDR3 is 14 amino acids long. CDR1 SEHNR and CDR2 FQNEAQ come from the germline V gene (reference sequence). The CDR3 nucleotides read TGTGCCAGCAGCCGGGATTCTAGCAATCAGCCCCAGCATTTT. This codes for CASSRDSSNQPQHF.

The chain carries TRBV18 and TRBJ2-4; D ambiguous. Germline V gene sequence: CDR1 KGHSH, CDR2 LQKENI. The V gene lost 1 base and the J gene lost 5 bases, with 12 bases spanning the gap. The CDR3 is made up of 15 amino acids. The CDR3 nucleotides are TGTGCCAGCTCACCACTGACACTTGGCCAAAACATTCAGTACTTC. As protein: CASSPLTLGQNIQYF. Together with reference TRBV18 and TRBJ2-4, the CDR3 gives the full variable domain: NAGVMQNPRHLVRRRGQEARLRCSPMKGHSHVYWYRQLPEEGLKFMVYLQKENIIDESGMPKERFSAEFPKEGPSILRIQQVVRGDSAAYFCASSPLTLGQNIQYFGAGTRLSVL.

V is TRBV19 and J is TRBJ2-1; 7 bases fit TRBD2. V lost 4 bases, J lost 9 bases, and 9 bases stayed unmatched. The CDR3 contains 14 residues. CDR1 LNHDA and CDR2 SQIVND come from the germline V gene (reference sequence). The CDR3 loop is CASSSPGGYSEQFF. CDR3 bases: TGTGCCAGTAGTAGCCCGGGAGGCTATAGTGAGCAGTTCTTC.

CDR3 DNA sequence: TGTGCCTGGAGTGGGGTGGCTAGCTCCTACAATGAGCAGTTCTTC. Its translation: CAWSGVASSYNEQFF. This chain connects TRBV30 to TRBJ2-1, with D unresolved. The CDR3 spans 15 residues. In germline, CDR1 is GTSNPN, CDR2 SVGIG (reference sequence). V lost 1 base and J 0 bases, leaving 10 bases between the germline ends. The complete variable domain, with remaining parts taken from reference TRBV30 and TRBJ2-1, reads SQTIHQWPATLVQPVGSPLSLECTVEGTSNPNLYWYRQAAGRGLQLLFYSVGIGQISSEVPQNLSASRPQDRQFILSSKKLLLSDSGFYLCAWSGVASSYNEQFFGPGTRLTVL.

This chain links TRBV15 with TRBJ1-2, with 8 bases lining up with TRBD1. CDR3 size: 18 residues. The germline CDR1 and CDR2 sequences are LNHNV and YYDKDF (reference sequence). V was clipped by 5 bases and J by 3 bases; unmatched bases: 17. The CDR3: CATSARGVYRGNYYGYTF. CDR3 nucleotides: TGTGCCACCAGCGCCCGTGGGGTGTACAGGGGGAATTACTATGGCTACACCTTC.

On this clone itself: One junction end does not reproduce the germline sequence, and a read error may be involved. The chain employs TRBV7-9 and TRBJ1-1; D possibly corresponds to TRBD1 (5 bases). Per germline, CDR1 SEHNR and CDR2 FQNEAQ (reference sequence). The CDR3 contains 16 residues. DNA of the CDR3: TGTTCCAGCAGCCGGGAGGGACGTACCATGAACACTGAAGCTTTCTTT. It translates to CSSSREGRTMNTEAFF.

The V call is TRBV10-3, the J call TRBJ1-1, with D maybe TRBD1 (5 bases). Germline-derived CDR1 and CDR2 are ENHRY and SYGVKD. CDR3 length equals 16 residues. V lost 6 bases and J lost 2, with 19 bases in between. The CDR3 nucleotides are TGTGCCATCAGGGAGGAGATAGGGGCGTATAACACTGAAGCTTTCTTT. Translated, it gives CAIREEIGAYNTEAFF.

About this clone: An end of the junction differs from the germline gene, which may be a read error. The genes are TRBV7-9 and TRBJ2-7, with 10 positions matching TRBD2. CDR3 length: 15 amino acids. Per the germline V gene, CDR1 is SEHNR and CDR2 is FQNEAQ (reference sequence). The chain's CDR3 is CSSSFLSGGADEQYF. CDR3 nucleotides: TGTTCCAGCAGCTTTTTGAGCGGGGGGGCAGACGAGCAGTACTTC.

The CDR3 nucleotides read TGTGCCAGCAGCTTAGATTTGTGGACAGGGACCTACGAGCAGTACTTC. Translation gives CASSLDLWTGTYEQYF. The chain couples TRBV7-9 to TRBJ2-5, with 8 nucleotides matching TRBD1. The J call is doubtful: the DNA matches TRBJ2-7 better. In germline, CDR1 is SEHNR, CDR2 FQNEAQ (reference sequence). The CDR3 spans 16 residues.